These T cell receptor beta chains were read from a single sample in a study of blood T cell repertoires in COVID-19. The protocol was immunoSEQ multiplex PCR, while the TCRdb copy is restricted to in-frame clones and leaves out a portion. This table has a few hundred thousand clones, 89% appearing once. Sequencing used peripheral blood. The source is a woman aged 25 to 39 with COVID-19, enrolled during active disease. Both conserved end residues are part of each CDR3. A D gene is named only where the DNA matches it firmly. Only part of the rows carry a size: once, few, many, or a class if the clone is expanded.

CDR3nt | CDR3aa | j_gene | abundance | v_gene | d_gene
TGCGCCAGCAGCCCCACGGGGAGGTCTAATGAAAAACTGTTTTTT | CASSPTGRSNEKLFF | TRBJ1-4 | NA | TRBV5-1 | NA
TGTGCCAGCAGTTCATCGGGGGAAGATACGCAGTATTTT | CASSSSGEDTQYF | TRBJ2-3 | NA | TRBV6-5 | NA
TGTGCCAGCAGTCAAACAGCGAACACTGAAGCTTTCTTT | CASSQTANTEAFF | TRBJ1-1 | NA | TRBV12-3/TRBV12-4 | NA
TGTGCCACCAGTGATTTGGACAGGGGTGCGAACACCGGGGAGCTGTTTTTT | CATSDLDRGANTGELFF | TRBJ2-2 | NA | TRBV24-1 | TRBD1
TGTGCCAGTGATGTGGCCAGCGGGGGATTAGCCCAGCATTTT | CASDVASGGLAQHF | TRBJ1-5 | NA | TRBV19 | NA
TGTGCCAGCAGCTTAGTAGGTCGGGAGACGCAGTATTTT | CASSLVGRETQYF | TRBJ2-3 | NA | TRBV7-2 | NA
TGTGCCTGGAGTGTTTACGGGACCGGGGAGCTGTTTTTT | CAWSVYGTGELFF | TRBJ2-2 | NA | TRBV30 | NA
TGTGCCAGCAGCAACAGGGGAATTGAGGGCTACACCTTC | CASSNRGIEGYTF | TRBJ1-2 | NA | TRBV5-5 | TRBD1
TGTGCCAGCAGCAAATTAAGAAGGCCTAGCGGGAAAACCGGGGAGCTGTTTTTT | CASSKLRRPSGKTGELFF | TRBJ2-2 | NA | TRBV21-1 | NA
TGTGCCAGCAGTTACGACAGGATGGGCACTGAAGCTTTCTTT | CASSYDRMGTEAFF | TRBJ1-1 | NA | TRBV6-5 | NA
TGTGCCAGCAGCTCCGGGAGATCTGGAAACACCATATATTTT | CASSSGRSGNTIYF | TRBJ1-3 | NA | TRBV11-2 | NA
TGTGCCAGCAGTGGAGGGGCAGATACGCAGTATTTT | CASSGGADTQYF | TRBJ2-3 | NA | TRBV12-3/TRBV12-4 | NA
TGTGCCAGCAGCCGTCGGCTTGCGGGCCACAATGAGCAGTTCTTC | CASSRRLAGHNEQFF | TRBJ2-1 | NA | TRBV11-2 | NA
TGTGCCAGCAGCGGGCCAACGGGGACTAACTATGGCTACACCTTC | CASSGPTGTNYGYTF | TRBJ1-2 | few | TRBV9 | NA
TGTGCCACCAGCTCGCCAGGGGGGAGTAAAGATACGCAGTATTTT | CATSSPGGSKDTQYF | TRBJ2-3 | once | TRBV15 | NA
TGTGCCAGCAGTTGGAGGGGCGAGGGGTTTGAGCAGTTCTTC | CASSWRGEGFEQFF | TRBJ2-1 | NA | TRBV27 | NA
TGTGCCAGCAGTTTGCTTGGCTCCGTAACCCTCCACTTT | CASSLLGSVTLHF | TRBJ1-6 | NA | TRBV12-3/TRBV12-4 | NA
TGTGCTAGTGGCTTCGGACTAGCGGGGACGTTCCTCGGGAGCACAGATACGCAGTATTTT | CASGFGLAGTFLGSTDTQYF | TRBJ2-3 | NA | TRBV12-5 | TRBD2
TGTGCCAGCAGCTTATGGGCCAGGGTCAACACCGGGGAGCTGTTTTTT | CASSLWARVNTGELFF | TRBJ2-2 | NA | TRBV7-2 | NA
TGTGCCAGCACGAGGCAGGGGCCTGAAGCTTTCTTT | CASTRQGPEAFF | TRBJ1-1 | NA | TRBV6-6 | NA
TGTGCCAGCAGTTACCCGTCCGGGATGACCTACGAGCAGTACTTC | CASSYPSGMTYEQYF | TRBJ2-7 | NA | TRBV6-2/TRBV6-3 | NA
TGTGCCAGCAGTCACGGACAGGGCACTCAGCCCCAGCATTTT | CASSHGQGTQPQHF | TRBJ1-5 | once | TRBV6-5 | TRBD1
TGCGCCAGCAGCCAAGAGGAGCGGGAAGTCGATGAGCAGTTCTTC | CASSQEEREVDEQFF | TRBJ2-1 | NA | TRBV4-3 | TRBD2
TGTGCCAGCAGCCCCCCAGCGGGGGGCACACAAGAGACCCAGTACTTC | CASSPPAGGTQETQYF | TRBJ2-5 | NA | TRBV13 | TRBD2
TGTGCCAGCGCCCTTAGCGGGGGACCTAGGGAGACCCAGTACTTC | CASALSGGPRETQYF | TRBJ2-5 | once | TRBV9 | TRBD2
TGTGCCAGCAGTGTAACAGGCCACTACGAGCAGTACTTC | CASSVTGHYEQYF | TRBJ2-7 | NA | TRBV27 | NA
TGTGCCAGCAGCGTAGGATCCAAGAGTACCTACAATGAGCAGTTCTTC | CASSVGSKSTYNEQFF | TRBJ2-1 | NA | TRBV9 | NA
TGTGCCAGCATCCTTGAGGGCGTCGAGACTGAAGCTTTCTTT | CASILEGVETEAFF | TRBJ1-1 | NA | TRBV2 | NA
TGTGCCAGCCTAAGACAGGGGGCTAACTATGGCTACACCTTC | CASLRQGANYGYTF | TRBJ1-2 | NA | TRBV19 | TRBD1
TGTGCCAGCTCACGGGCCCCTCAGGATCAGCCCCAGCATTTT | CASSRAPQDQPQHF | TRBJ1-5 | NA | TRBV18 | NA
TGCGCCAGCAGCCAAGTGGGGGGGCGGAATGAGCAGTTCTTC | CASSQVGGRNEQFF | TRBJ2-1 | NA | TRBV4-1 | NA
TGCGCCAGCAGCCAAGGCAGGGCCAATCAGCCCCAGCATTTT | CASSQGRANQPQHF | TRBJ1-5 | NA | TRBV4-1 | NA
TGTGCCAGTAGTGACGGACTAGCGTCCTCTGGGGCCAACGTCCTGACTTTC | CASSDGLASSGANVLTF | TRBJ2-6 | NA | TRBV19 | TRBD2
TGTGCCAGCAGCCAACTCCCACAGGGGTCTTATGGCTACACCTTC | CASSQLPQGSYGYTF | TRBJ1-2 | NA | TRBV7-2 | TRBD1
TGTGCCAGCAGTCTTTTGCAGGCTTTTCCCCCCCTGGACGAGCAGTACTTC | CASSLLQAFPPLDEQYF | TRBJ2-7 | NA | TRBV28 | NA